One sample yielded the 32 T cell receptor beta chains listed below, sequenced in a study of neurological immune-mediated disorders. TCRdb analysed the 5' RACE reads with MiXCR anew, one entry per CDR3 protein. Of roughly 76,000 distinct CDR3 sequences listed, 2.5% to 4% are singletons. What was sequenced was PBMCs. The receptor set was obtained from a woman in her forties or fifties with multiple sclerosis.

This clonotype was seen at least ten times. This chain connects TRBV7-9 to TRBJ1-2; D is possibly TRBD1 (5 bases). V was cut by 5 bases and J by 6 bases, with 19 bases left in between. The germline V gene encodes CDR1 SEHNR and CDR2 FQNEAQ (reference sequence). The length of the CDR3 is 15 residues. CDR3: CASSPIDRGPHGYTF. The CDR3 nucleotides read TGTGCCAGCAGCCCCATCGATCGGGGACCTCATGGCTACACCTTC. Variable domain in full (rest from reference TRBV7-9 and TRBJ1-2): DTGVSQNPRHKITKRGQNVTFRCDPISEHNRLYWYRQTLGQGPEFLTYFQNEAQLEKSRLLSDRFSAERPKGSFSTLEIQRTEQGDSAMYLCASSPIDRGPHGYTFGSGTRLTVV.

V and J are TRBV7-2 and TRBJ2-1; TRBD1 aligns across 9 bases. Germline CDR1 reads SGHTA; CDR2 reads FQGNSA. The ends lost 2 bases at V and 3 bases at J; junction bases unmatched: 5. The CDR3 length is 16 residues. CDR3 sequence reads: CASSLTGTGFYNEQFF. The CDR3 nucleotides read TGTGCCAGCAGCTTAACTGGGACAGGGTTCTACAATGAGCAGTTCTTC.

This clonotype was detected many times. The chain joins TRBV7-2 to TRBJ2-5; D is ambiguous. The CDR3 runs 15 residues. V gave up 8 bases and J gave up 2 bases, with 18 bases separating them. Germline V lookup: CDR1 SGHTA, CDR2 FQGNSA. The CDR3 DNA reads as TGTGCCAGCCTCCCACAAAACCGAGGTCAAGAGACCCAGTACTTC. Translated: CASLPQNRGQETQYF.

Ten or more counts support this clonotype. V is TRBV20-1 and J is TRBJ2-5; a weak D match, TRBD2 (6 bases). The CDR3 spans 14 residues. Trimming took off 6 bases at V and 0 bases at J, with 14 bases between the two ends. The germline gives CDR1 DFQATT, CDR2 SNEGSKA (reference sequence). The chain's CDR3 is CSAKGLLYQETQYF. CDR3 sequence (DNA): TGCAGTGCGAAGGGACTCCTGTACCAAGAGACCCAGTACTTC.

This clonotype was recorded many times. The chain recombines TRBV12-3 or TRBV12-4 with TRBJ1-5; no definite D call. V shed 2 bases and J shed 7 bases, with 6 bases lying between them. This CDR3 contains 12 residues. CDR3 nucleotides: TGTGCCAGCAGTTTACTGCCGCAGCCCCAGCATTTT. This codes for CASSLLPQPQHF.

The J gene is TRBJ2-1, the V gene TRBV20-1; TRBD2 agrees at 8 bases. Germline CDR1 DFQATT, CDR2 SNEGSKA (reference sequence). The CDR3 runs to 16 residues. Unmatched junction bases numbered 10, after V lost 4 bases and J lost 2 bases. The DNA of the CDR3 is TGCAGTGCTAATTTAATAGCGGGACTTGCCTACAATGAGCAGTTCTTC. The encoded protein is CSANLIAGLAYNEQFF.

This clonotype was found many times. This chain uses TRBV5-1 with TRBJ1-4; D possibly corresponds to TRBD1 (5 bases). V gave up 4 bases and J gave up 0 bases, with 19 bases separating them. Germline assignment: CDR1 SGHRS and CDR2 YFSETQ. The CDR3 runs to 18 residues. The CDR3 sequence: CASSKSGHLDTTNEKLFF. DNA for the CDR3: TGCGCCAGCAGCAAAAGCGGACACCTAGACACAACTAATGAAAAACTGTTTTTT.

This clonotype was detected many times. The rearrangement joins TRBV18 to TRBJ2-6; TRBD1 is a possible D gene (5 bases). The CDR3 consists of 15 residues. Trimming removed 3 bases at V and 0 bases at J, with 6 bases between. In germline, CDR1 is KGHSH, CDR2 LQKENI. The CDR3 DNA is TGTGCCAGCTCACCTGACAGCTCTGGGGCCAACGTCCTGACTTTC. Encoded protein: CASSPDSSGANVLTF.

This clonotype occurred many times. V usage is TRBV6-2 or TRBV6-3 and J usage is TRBJ1-1; D is undetermined. V was cut by 2 bases and J by 3 bases, with 7 bases left in between. The CDR3 length is 13 residues. The germline gives CDR1 MNHEY, CDR2 SVGEGT. The CDR3 loop reads CASSYVQYTEAFF. In nucleotides, the CDR3 is TGTGCCAGCAGTTACGTCCAGTACACTGAAGCTTTCTTT.

This clonotype came up many times. The chain employs TRBV7-2 and TRBJ2-1; weak D call: TRBD2 (6 bases). Germline V gene sequence: CDR1 SGHTA, CDR2 FQGNSA. The V end lost 5 bases, the J end lost 2 bases, and 10 bases lay between the germline ends. This CDR3 has 14 residues. CDR3: CASSGLAPYNEQFF. The CDR3 region has the DNA TGTGCCAGCAGCGGCCTAGCGCCCTACAATGAGCAGTTCTTC.

This clonotype has at least ten counts. This chain uses TRBV5-1 with TRBJ2-5; TRBD1 might be the D (6 bases). Germline V gene sequence: CDR1 SGHRS, CDR2 YFSETQ. With 3 bases removed from V and 3 bases from J, the gap between germline ends came to 15 bases. The CDR3 sequence is 15 residues long. This chain's CDR3 is CASSYYTGKEETQYF. The CDR3 bases are TGCGCCAGCAGCTACTATACAGGGAAGGAAGAGACCCAGTACTTC. Complete variable domain (other parts from reference TRBV5-1 and TRBJ2-5): KAGVTQTPRYLIKTRGQQVTLSCSPISGHRSVSWYQQTPGQGLQFLFEYFSETQRNKGNFPGRFSGRQFSNSRSEMNVSTLELGDSALYLCASSYYTGKEETQYFGPGTRLLVL.

The table lists this clonotype with many counts. The chain links TRBV20-1 to TRBJ2-1, with unresolved D. Germline V gene data show CDR1 as DFQATT and CDR2 as SNEGSKA (reference sequence). Deletions cut 3 bases from V and 4 bases from J, with 13 bases between. The CDR3 length is 14 residues. The CDR3 DNA reads as TGCAGTGCTAGTGCTAGACGGGTATACAATGAGCAGTTCTTC. This gives the protein CSASARRVYNEQFF.

This clonotype was recorded at least ten times. This chain connects TRBV3-1 to TRBJ2-5; D remains unclear. The V end lost 4 bases, the J end lost 2 bases, and 5 bases lay between the germline ends. CDR3 size: 12 residues. Germline V lookup: CDR1 LGHDT, CDR2 YNNKEL (reference sequence). CDR3 protein: CASSRLQETQYF. In nucleotides, the CDR3 is TGTGCCAGCAGCCGGTTACAAGAGACCCAGTACTTC.

At least ten counts were recorded for this clonotype. It may be a read error: a sequence one base away is much more abundant. The chain has TRBV29-1 and TRBJ2-7, with 7 bases aligning to TRBD1. V lost 5 bases to trimming and J lost 8 bases; unmatched junction nucleotides: 12. The CDR3 contains 13 residues. Germline loops: CDR1 SQVTM, CDR2 ANQGSEA. CDR3: CSVTDRALGKQYF. The CDR3 bases are TGCAGCGTTACCGACAGGGCCCTAGGAAAGCAGTACTTC.

This clonotype was observed at least ten times. The genes are TRBV5-1 and TRBJ1-1; D is uncertain. Trimming shortened V by 6 bases and J by 0 bases, and 9 bases separated the two germline ends. The CDR3 sequence is 13 residues long. Germline assignment: CDR1 SGHRS and CDR2 YFSETQ. CDR3 sequence: CASIGGMNTEAFF. The CDR3 coding sequence is TGCGCCAGCATAGGTGGGATGAACACTGAAGCTTTCTTT.

This clonotype has a count of ten or more. The chain uses TRBV18 and TRBJ1-4, with D unclear. Trimming took off 5 bases at V and 3 bases at J, with 13 bases between the two ends. Germline V lookup: CDR1 KGHSH, CDR2 LQKENI. The length of the CDR3 is 15 residues. In DNA form, the CDR3 reads TGTGCCAGCTCAAGGCCCAGCGCCTCTAATGAAAAACTGTTTTTT. Protein product: CASSRPSASNEKLFF.

In its sample, this clonotype was seen many times. The chain uses TRBV28 and TRBJ2-5; D might be TRBD2 (6 bases). Looked up from germline, CDR1 is MDHEN and CDR2 is SYDVKM. The CDR3 loop spans 15 amino acids. V was trimmed by 3 bases and J by 9 bases, leaving 20 bases between them. In DNA form, the CDR3 reads TGTGCCAGCAGTTTCCCGAGGACTCGGGCGGGGTCCCAGTACTTC. Translating gives CASSFPRTRAGSQYF.

This clonotype was detected many times. V is TRBV18 and J is TRBJ1-2, with TRBD1 matching over 8 bases. The V and J ends lost 3 bases and 2 bases, in that order; junction bases with no gene match: 5. CDR1 is KGHSH and CDR2 is LQKENI in the germline V gene. There are 15 residues in the CDR3. The CDR3 DNA reads TGTGCCAGCTCACCCAAGACAGGGGAAAACTATGGCTACACCTTC. It translates to CASSPKTGENYGYTF.

This clonotype was observed a handful of times. The chain couples TRBV11-2 to TRBJ2-2, with 9 bases that match TRBD1. Germline-derived CDR1 and CDR2 are SGHAT and FQNNGV. J lost 7 bases, V lost 5 bases, and 11 bases had no gene match. The length of the CDR3 is 16 residues. CDR3 nucleotides: TGTGCCAGCAGCGGCCGGGACAGGGAATTTGGCGGGGAGCTGTTTTTT. As protein: CASSGRDREFGGELFF.

The table lists this clonotype with a few counts. The chain uses TRBV7-9 and TRBJ2-1; TRBD1 matches 8 bases. Germline CDR1 and CDR2: SEHNR and FQNEAQ (reference sequence). The V segment lost 5 bases and the J segment 6 bases; nucleotides outside the gene matches: 6. CDR3 size: 14 residues. The CDR3, as DNA: TGTGCCAGCAGCCCGACAGGGGACGGCAATGAGCAGTTCTTC. It yields the protein CASSPTGDGNEQFF.

There are many counts of this clonotype. One base away lies a much larger clone, so this may be a sequencing read error. The chain links TRBV5-6 to TRBJ2-5; no clear D. Germline lookup yields CDR1 SGHDT and CDR2 YYEEEE. V lost 2 bases and J 5 bases, leaving 4 bases between the germline ends. The CDR3 has 11 residues. The DNA for the CDR3 is TGTGCCAGCAGCTTCGGGGAGACCCAGTACTTC. Translation gives CASSFGETQYF.

This clonotype was seen ten or more times. This chain uses TRBV11-3 with TRBJ1-1; weak D call: TRBD1 (6 bases). Germline V CDR1 and CDR2: SGHNT, YENEEA. V shed 0 bases and J shed 4 bases, with 12 bases lying between them. This CDR3 comprises 15 residues. The CDR3 DNA is TGTGCCAGCAGCTTAGAAGGACAGCTGGGCACTGAAGCTTTCTTT. This codes for CASSLEGQLGTEAFF. Drawing the rest from reference TRBV11-3 and TRBJ1-1, the complete variable domain is EAGVVQSPRYKIIEKKQPVAFWCNPISGHNTLYWYLQNLGQGPELLIRYENEEAVDDSQLPKDRFSAERLKGVDSTLKIQPAELGDSAVYLCASSLEGQLGTEAFFGQGTRLTVV.

At least ten counts were recorded for this clonotype. This chain links TRBV5-1 with TRBJ1-1; D call uncertain. CDR3 size: 11 residues. V was cut by 4 bases and J by 2 bases, with 3 bases left in between. Germline CDR1 reads SGHRS; CDR2 reads YFSETQ. This chain's CDR3 is CASSTNTEAFF. CDR3 DNA sequence: TGCGCCAGCAGCACTAACACTGAAGCTTTCTTT.

At least ten counts were recorded for this clonotype. The gene calls are TRBV6-1 and TRBJ1-1, with 9 bases aligning to TRBD1. The CDR3 extends over 14 amino acids. Germline CDR1 MNHNS, CDR2 SASEGT. Germline trimming cut 8 bases from V and 0 bases from J; bases unmatched to any gene: 4. Here the CDR3 DNA reads TGTGCCAGCTCGGACAGGGGAATGAACACTGAAGCTTTCTTT. Translation: CASSDRGMNTEAFF.

This clonotype was detected ten times or more. The J gene is TRBJ2-6, the V gene TRBV6-5, with TRBD2 matching over 7 bases. The CDR3 totals 18 residues. The ends lost 0 bases at V and 0 bases at J; junction bases unmatched: 5. Germline CDR1 is MNHEY and CDR2 is SVGAGI. As DNA, the CDR3 is TGTGCCAGCAGTTACTCCGGGGGGTTACCCTCTGGGGCCAACGTCCTGACTTTC. It yields the protein CASSYSGGLPSGANVLTF.

This clonotype occurred many times. V and J are TRBV7-6 and TRBJ2-2, with TRBD1 identical over 8 bases. Germline V gene sequence: CDR1 SGHVS, CDR2 FNYEAQ. This CDR3 region has 14 residues. After removal of 6 bases from V and 5 bases from J, the junction contained 5 bases not matched to a gene. DNA of the CDR3: TGTGCCAGCAGGAATACAGGGGGAACCGGGGAGCTGTTTTTT. It specifies CASRNTGGTGELFF.

This clonotype showed up many times. This chain connects TRBV5-5 to TRBJ2-1; no definite D call. Trimming left V 0 bases short and J 6 bases short, with 7 bases between. The CDR3 loop spans 13 amino acids. Germline CDR1 reads SGHKS; CDR2 reads YYEKEE (reference sequence). CDR3 nucleotide sequence: TGTGCCAGCAGCTTGGGCGGTTCCAATGAGCAGTTCTTC. Protein: CASSLGGSNEQFF.

This clonotype was picked up many times. The chain joins TRBV12-3 or TRBV12-4 to TRBJ1-1; maybe TRBD1 (6 bases). Trimming took 2 bases from V and 5 from J, leaving 9 bases between them. This CDR3 contains 13 residues. CDR3 coding DNA: TGTGCCAGCAGTTTAACAGGGAAGACTGAAGCTTTCTTT. This gives the protein CASSLTGKTEAFF.

Many counts were recorded for this clonotype. The chain carries TRBV28 and TRBJ1-1; maybe TRBD1 (5 bases). Germline CDR1 reads MDHEN; CDR2 reads SYDVKM. This CDR3 is 15 amino acids long. V lost 7 bases and J lost 1, with 16 bases in between. In DNA, the CDR3 is TGTGCCAGCACCCCTGGGGCCCGACGGAACACTGAAGCTTTCTTT. It is translated as CASTPGARRNTEAFF. Combining the CDR3 with reference TRBV28 and TRBJ1-1 gives the whole variable domain DVKVTQSSRYLVKRTGEKVFLECVQDMDHENMFWYRQDPGLGLRLIYFSYDVKMKEKGDIPEGYSVSREKKERFSLILESASTNQTSMYLCASTPGARRNTEAFFGQGTRLTVV.

This clonotype appeared many times. V usage is TRBV7-2 and J usage is TRBJ1-4; D perhaps matches TRBD1 (6 bases). CDR3 length: 16 amino acids. Germline CDR1 SGHTA, CDR2 FQGNSA. The V gene lost 0 bases and the J gene lost 6 bases, with 14 bases spanning the gap. This CDR3 reads CASSLAYGGADEKLFF. CDR3 bases: TGTGCCAGCAGCTTAGCTTACGGGGGCGCGGATGAAAAACTGTTTTTT.

This clonotype was observed many times. The V gene is TRBV4-2, the J gene TRBJ2-6; 8 bases line up with TRBD2. Germline V lookup: CDR1 LGHNA, CDR2 YNFKEQ. The CDR3 runs to 17 residues. With 4 bases clipped from V and 3 bases from J, the junction kept 8 bases outside the gene matches. CDR3 sequence reads: CASSLGEREYGANVLTF. The CDR3 DNA reads TGTGCCAGCAGCCTGGGCGAGCGGGAGTATGGGGCCAACGTCCTGACTTTC.

This clonotype was counted ten times or more. J is TRBJ2-3 and V is TRBV3-1, with 8 bases lining up with TRBD1. Germline V gene sequence: CDR1 LGHDT, CDR2 YNNKEL (reference sequence). The CDR3 is 14 amino acids. V shed 4 bases, J shed 5 bases, and the junction held 5 bases outside the gene matches. The DNA of the CDR3 is TGTGCCAGCAGCCGCAGGGGGCTTGGAGATACGCAGTATTTT. Amino acid sequence: CASSRRGLGDTQYF.